This T cell receptor (beta chain) was sequenced during a study of T-cell reconstitution after alpha-beta-depleted transplantation in children. Library preparation (for TCRbeta) was performed with unique molecular identifiers. One entry per CDR3 protein, called by TCRdb with MiXCR from the PCR reads. The table includes 90,000 to 100,000 distinct CDR3 sequences, less than 25% detected once. This clonotype was counted ten times or more. Sequenced material: PBMCs, taken before TCRalphabeta/CD19-depleted stem cell transplant. The clonotype comes from a boy aged 2 to 10 with acute lymphoblastic leukemia, due to receive a stem cell transplant.

The DNA for the CDR3 is TGTGCCAGCAGCTCGCCGCCGCCAGGGGTGTCCTACGAGCAGTACTTC. Its protein is CASSSPPPGVSYEQYF. The chain couples TRBV7-9 to TRBJ2-7; a possible D gene is TRBD1 (6 bases). The CDR3 is made up of 16 amino acids. CDR1 SEHNR and CDR2 FQNEAQ come from the germline V gene (reference sequence). V lost 4 bases and J 1 base, leaving 17 bases between the germline ends.